These 15 T cell receptor beta chains originate from one sample sequenced in a study of blood T cell repertoires in COVID-19 (dated by TCRdb to about 2020). Libraries were prepared through the immunoSEQ multiplex PCR assay. TCRdb provides this immuneACCESS table in a form limited to in-frame rearrangements. Some clones are lacking; in checked studies, under half of them reflect an unresolved V gene, and why the rest are absent is not known. Recorded for this sample are roughly 140,000 clones; around 84% of them occurred a single time. The ten most abundant clones make up less than 2.5% of the sample. Sequenced: peripheral blood. The receptors here all came from a man between 65 and 85 years old with acute or convalescent COVID-19.

This sequence joins TRBV7-9 and TRBJ1-4, with D perhaps matching TRBD1 (6 bases). This CDR3 has 14 amino acids. Germline CDR1 SEHNR, CDR2 FQNEAQ (reference sequence). V was clipped by 2 bases and J by 8 bases, with 12 bases between them. The CDR3 loop reads CASSLPTGHEKLFF. The CDR3 DNA sequence: TGTGCCAGCAGCTTACCAACAGGGCACGAAAAACTGTTTTTT.

This clone was found once. The V gene is TRBV24-1, the J gene TRBJ2-3; weak D call: TRBD2 (6 bases). The V end was cut by 10 bases, the J end by 4 bases, with 14 bases between. The CDR3 totals 13 residues. Germline loops: CDR1 KGHDR, CDR2 SFDVKD. CDR3 region: CATRESRADTQYF. The DNA for the CDR3 is TGTGCCACTCGGGAGAGTCGCGCAGATACGCAGTATTTT.

The V call is TRBV10-3, the J call TRBJ2-2; 7 bases align to TRBD1. Trimming removed 11 bases from V and 0 bases from J; junction bases left unmatched: 3. CDR3 length: 13 residues. CDR1 is ENHRY, CDR2 SYGVKD, per germline. The CDR3 sequence is CAGGQANTGELFF. CDR3 nucleotides: TGTGCCGGTGGACAGGCGAACACCGGGGAGCTGTTTTTT.

The gene calls are TRBV24-1 and TRBJ2-7, with 7 nucleotides matching TRBD2. Trimming at V came to 4 bases and at J to 13 bases, leaving 9 bases not matched to a gene. The CDR3 is 12 amino acids. From germline, CDR1 is KGHDR and CDR2 SFDVKD. The CDR3 sequence: CATSDPSSGQYF. The CDR3 DNA reads TGTGCCACCAGTGACCCATCTAGCGGCCAATACTTC.

This chain links TRBV4-1 with TRBJ1-2; D uncertain. The germline V gene encodes CDR1 MGHRA and CDR2 YSYEKL. The CDR3 is 14 residues long. The V end was cut by 3 bases, the J end by 7 bases, with 15 bases between. CDR3 nucleotide sequence: TGCGCCAGCAGCCATCTGTCCACTCGGGGTGGCTACACCTTC. Protein product: CASSHLSTRGGYTF.

This clone was observed a handful of times. The chain recombines TRBV28 with TRBJ2-5; TRBD1 might be the D (6 bases). CDR3 length: 12 residues. Germline V gene lookup returns CDR1 MDHEN and CDR2 SYDVKM. Trimming cost V 11 bases and J 5 bases, with 15 bases left between them. The CDR3 reads CACGQSGETQYF. Here the CDR3 DNA reads TGTGCCTGCGGACAGTCCGGGGAGACCCAGTACTTC.

In this sample, this clone turned up a few times. V gene TRBV5-1 combines with J gene TRBJ1-2; no reliable D call. In germline, CDR1 is SGHRS, CDR2 YFSETQ. CDR3 length: 15 residues. V was shortened by 0 bases and J by 3 bases, with 12 bases between the two germline ends. The CDR3 region has the DNA TGCGCCAGCAGCTTGGCACCGGTCTCTGACTATGGCTACACCTTC. This codes for CASSLAPVSDYGYTF.

The CDR3 here is CASSQIGSGDTQYF. In DNA, the CDR3 is TGTGCCAGCAGCCAGATCGGGAGTGGGGATACGCAGTATTTT. The chain links TRBV11-2 to TRBJ2-3; tentative D call: TRBD2 (6 bases). The V and J ends lost 5 bases and 6 bases respectively, with 15 bases between them. From germline, CDR1 is SGHAT and CDR2 FQNNGV. The CDR3 has 14 amino acids.

This chain uses TRBV2 with TRBJ1-1; TRBD1 is a possible D gene (5 bases). Germline-derived CDR1 and CDR2 are SNHLY and FYNNEI. Between the trimmed V and J ends, which lost 8 bases and 4 bases, there was a span of 11 bases. The CDR3 contains 12 residues. The CDR3 DNA is TGTGCCAGCTCGGGGGTGAGCACTGAAGCTTTCTTT. It yields the protein CASSGVSTEAFF.

V usage is TRBV30 and J usage is TRBJ2-5; 10 bases are shared with TRBD1. Germline CDR1 is GTSNPN and CDR2 is SVGIG (reference sequence). This CDR3 region has 18 residues. V lost 1 base and J lost 3; bases outside the gene matches: 14. As DNA, the CDR3 is TGTGCCTGGAGTGCCCTCAGGGGGGACAGGGGATTAAAAGAGACCCAGTACTTC. Its protein product is CAWSALRGDRGLKETQYF.

In this sample, this clone turned up once. This sequence joins TRBV11-2 and TRBJ2-5, with D possibly matching TRBD2 (6 bases). Trimming left V 1 base short and J 4 bases short, with 13 bases between. From germline, CDR1 is SGHAT and CDR2 FQNNGV. This CDR3 spans 15 amino acids. CDR3 DNA sequence: TGTGCCAGCAGCTTAGGACTAGGTTCAGGAGAGACCCAGTACTTC. Amino acid sequence: CASSLGLGSGETQYF.

The genes are TRBV28 and TRBJ1-5, with D perhaps TRBD1 (6 bases). The germline V gene encodes CDR1 MDHEN and CDR2 SYDVKM. The length of the CDR3 is 17 residues. Between the trimmed V and J ends, which lost 8 bases and 2 bases, there was a span of 22 bases. The DNA for the CDR3 is TGTGCCAGCCGTAGGGACACCCAAGGATATGGCAATCAGCCCCAGCATTTT. Its translation: CASRRDTQGYGNQPQHF.

The chain carries TRBV9 and TRBJ1-4; TRBD1 aligns across 9 bases. After removal of 4 bases from V and 8 bases from J, the junction contained 3 bases not matched to a gene. The CDR3 is made up of 13 amino acids. Looked up from germline, CDR1 is SGDLS and CDR2 is YYNGEE. The CDR3 region is CASSKDRGEKLFF. In DNA form, the CDR3 reads TGTGCCAGCAGCAAGGACAGGGGAGAAAAACTGTTTTTT.

The genes are TRBV29-1 and TRBJ2-5, with a tentative D call TRBD2 (6 bases). V was cut by 7 bases and J by 6 bases, with 15 bases left in between. There are 12 residues in the CDR3. Looked up from germline, CDR1 is SQVTM and CDR2 is ANQGSEA. CDR3 bases: TGCAGCGCAGCTGACGGCGGGAAGACCCAGTACTTC. This translates into CSAADGGKTQYF.

The chain has TRBV5-1 and TRBJ2-1, with TRBD1 matching over 10 bases. V lost 1 base and J lost 8; bases outside the gene matches: 12. The CDR3 loop spans 17 amino acids. The V gene's germline CDR1 is SGHRS and CDR2 YFSETQ. For the CDR3, the DNA is TGCGCCAGCAGCTTGTGGCCCCAGGGACAGGGGTACGATGAGCAGTTCTTC. Translation: CASSLWPQGQGYDEQFF.